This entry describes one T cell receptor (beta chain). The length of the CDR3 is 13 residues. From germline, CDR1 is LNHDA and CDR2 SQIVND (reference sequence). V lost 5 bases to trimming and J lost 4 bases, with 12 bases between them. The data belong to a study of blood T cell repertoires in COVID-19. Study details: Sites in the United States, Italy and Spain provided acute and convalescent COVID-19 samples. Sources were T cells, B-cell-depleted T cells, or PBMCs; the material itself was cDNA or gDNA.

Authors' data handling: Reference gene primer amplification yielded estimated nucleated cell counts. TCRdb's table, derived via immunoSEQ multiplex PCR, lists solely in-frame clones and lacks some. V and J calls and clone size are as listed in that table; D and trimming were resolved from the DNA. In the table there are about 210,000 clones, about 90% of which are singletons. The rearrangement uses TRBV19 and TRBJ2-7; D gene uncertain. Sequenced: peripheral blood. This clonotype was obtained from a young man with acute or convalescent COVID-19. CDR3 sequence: CASSASGWYEQYF. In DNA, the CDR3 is TGTGCCAGTAGTGCGTCAGGTTGGTACGAGCAGTACTTC. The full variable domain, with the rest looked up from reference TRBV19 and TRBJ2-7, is DGGITQSPKYLFRKEGQNVTLSCEQNLNHDAMYWYRQDPGQGLRLIYYSQIVNDFQKGDIAEGYSVSREKKESFPLTVTSAQKNPTAFYLCASSASGWYEQYFGPGTRLTVT.